This T cell receptor (beta chain) was sequenced during a study of blood T cell repertoires in COVID-19. Profiling relied on immunoSEQ multiplex PCR, and the TCRdb table lists in-frame clones only, not all of them. The data show 450,000 to 500,000 clones, with 75% to 90% seen just once and about 3% held by the top ten. This CDR3 has 14 amino acids. The V gene lost 0 bases and the J gene lost 1 base, with 7 bases spanning the gap. The germline CDR1 and CDR2 sequences are SGHRS and YFSETQ. Points on this clone: Different DNA sequences within this sample yield the same CDR3.

The chain carries TRBV5-1 and TRBJ1-1, with a possible D match to TRBD1 (5 bases). The sample was peripheral blood. This TCR was recovered from a human donor in a cohort sampled during active COVID-19. The CDR3 spells CASSLGTGNTEAFF. As DNA, the CDR3 is TGCGCCAGCAGCTTGGGTACAGGGAACACTGAAGCTTTCTTT.